These T cell receptor beta chains were read from a single sample in a study of T cells in Graves' hyperthyroidism and ophthalmopathy. MiXCR, applied by TCRdb to the multiplex PCR reads, yields one record per CDR3 protein. The sample shows about half a million distinct CDR3 sequences, approximately 24% of them seen only once. The sequencing sample was made of blood. These receptor sequences come from a woman aged 25 to 39 with Graves' ophthalmopathy. The CDR3 runs from the conserved cysteine through the conserved F or W. D genes are given only for firm matches. Not every row has a clone size; where given, it reads once, few, many or a size class.

>many|-|TRBV19|TRBJ2-2
CASSIQGPGELFF
TGTGCCAGTAGTATTCAGGGGCCCGGGGAGCTGTTTTTT
>-|-|TRBV12-3/TRBV12-4|TRBJ2-7
CASRPPGEPYEQYF
TGTGCCAGCAGGCCCCCGGGAGAGCCCTACGAGCAGTACTTC
>-|-|TRBV24-1|TRBJ1-2
CATSDLGHDYTF
TGTGCCACCAGTGATTTAGGTCATGACTACACCTTC
>many|-|TRBV12-3/TRBV12-4|TRBJ2-2
CASSSADANTGELFF
TGTGCCAGCAGTTCTGCCGACGCGAACACCGGGGAGCTGTTTTTT
>many|-|TRBV19|TRBJ1-5
CASRSGQGGNQPQHF
TGTGCCAGTAGATCGGGCCAGGGCGGCAATCAGCCCCAGCATTTT
>many|TRBD2|TRBV27|TRBJ2-3
CASSRGGSDTQYF
TGTGCCAGCAGCCGCGGGGGGTCAGATACGCAGTATTTT
>few|-|TRBV12-3/TRBV12-4|TRBJ1-1
CASSSTGRMDTEAFF
TGTGCCAGCAGTTCCACGGGGAGGATGGACACTGAAGCTTTCTTT
>few|-|TRBV9|TRBJ1-3
CASSADLFPGNTIYF
TGTGCCAGCAGCGCGGATTTGTTCCCCGGAAACACCATATATTTT
>-|-|TRBV3-1|TRBJ1-1
CASSPRAPRGVTEAFF
TGTGCCAGCAGCCCCCGCGCCCCTAGGGGGGTGACTGAAGCTTTCTTT
>few|-|TRBV30|TRBJ2-7
CAWSWDGSYEQYF
TGTGCCTGGAGTTGGGACGGCTCCTACGAGCAGTACTTC
>few|TRBD2|TRBV12-3/TRBV12-4|TRBJ2-7
CASSRLAGGEQYF
TGTGCCAGCAGTCGACTAGCGGGGGGTGAGCAGTACTTC
>many|TRBD1|TRBV15|TRBJ2-7
CATSRDNPTGSYEQYF
TGTGCCACCAGCAGAGATAATCCGACAGGGTCCTACGAGCAGTACTTC
>many|-|TRBV20-1|TRBJ2-7
CSAKGQLSSYEQYF
TGCAGTGCAAAAGGACAGTTGAGCTCCTACGAGCAGTACTTC
>-|-|TRBV6-1|TRBJ1-2
CASSEVGFGYTF
TGTGCCAGCAGTGAAGTTGGGTTTGGCTACACCTTC
>few|-|TRBV30|TRBJ2-2
CAWKKTGSAGELFF
TGTGCCTGGAAAAAAACAGGGTCTGCCGGGGAGCTGTTTTTT
>many|-|TRBV6-5|TRBJ2-5
CASSYIRGAGETQYF
TGTGCCAGCAGTTACATCCGGGGCGCGGGAGAGACCCAGTACTTC
>many|TRBD2|TRBV11-2|TRBJ2-7
CASSLGGTSASYEQYF
TGTGCCAGCAGCTTAGGTGGGACTAGCGCCTCCTACGAGCAGTACTTC
>few|TRBD2|TRBV3-1|TRBJ2-7
CASSQRRGGVSYEQYF
TGTGCCAGCAGCCAGAGACGGGGGGGCGTATCCTACGAGCAGTACTTC
>few|TRBD1|TRBV9|TRBJ1-2
CASSYGQGQSSYTF
TGTGCCAGCAGCTATGGACAGGGGCAGAGTAGCTACACCTTC
>many|-|TRBV12-3/TRBV12-4|TRBJ1-1
CASTPWGGRTEAFF
TGTGCCAGCACCCCCTGGGGGGGCAGAACTGAAGCTTTCTTT
>many|-|TRBV5-1|TRBJ1-2
CASSLDTGTNGYTF
TGCGCCAGCAGCTTGGATACGGGGACTAATGGCTACACCTTC